The present T cell receptor (beta chain) was sequenced within a study of blood T cell repertoires in COVID-19. In the original workflow: How many nucleated cells were present was estimated from reference gene primer amplification. Profiling relied on immunoSEQ multiplex PCR, and the TCRdb table lists in-frame clones only, not all of them. D and trimming were read from the DNA, whereas the V and J calls and clone size are those reported in that table. The sample includes some 130,000 clones, around 80% of them seen just once. Ages ranged from about 18 to 90 years, with residence in fewer than 25 US areas. Among Cohort 3 donors, those recovered had two negative PCRs, clearance, or symptom resolution. The CDR3 runs to 15 residues. Trimming removed 5 bases from V and 5 bases from J, with 18 bases in between. The germline gives CDR1 LNHDA, CDR2 SQIVND (reference sequence).

Source material: PBMCs or T cells enriched from blood (not recorded which). The chain links TRBV19 to TRBJ1-1, with no clear D. The TCR comes from a woman in her fifties or sixties who had recovered from COVID-19. CDR3 region: CASSGRQQLWTEAFF. The CDR3 region has the DNA TGTGCCAGTAGTGGCCGCCAACAGCTTTGGACTGAAGCTTTCTTT.